This T cell receptor (beta chain) was documented in a study of molecular identifiers for immune sequencing clone quantification. The authors built bulk TCR libraries by previously described methods with listed TCR primers. TCRdb independently ran MiXCR on the PCR reads; one entry per CDR3 protein. The top ten hold roughly 0.8% of the sample, which has fewer than 350,000 distinct CDR3 sequences, around 21% seen once. This clonotype was observed many times. Germline CDR1 is PRHDT and CDR2 is FYEKMQ (reference sequence). Trimming stripped 0 bases from V and 0 bases from J, with 12 bases between. The CDR3 sequence is 16 residues long.

Sequences were obtained from naive CD8+ T cells from blood, with Jurkat cell RNA spiked in. Subset denoted: FACS-sorted CD8+CD4-CCR7+CD45RA+ naive T cells. The V gene is TRBV13, the J gene TRBJ2-7; TRBD1 might be the D (6 bases). This receptor was identified in a human donor in good health. Some libraries in this study had Jurkat cell RNA spiked in. CDR3 sequence: CASSLGVDRSSYEQYF. The CDR3 nucleotides are TGTGCCAGCAGCTTAGGGGTCGACAGGAGCTCCTACGAGCAGTACTTC.